This T cell receptor beta chain originates from a study of radiation and T cells in renal cell carcinoma. Profiling relied on immunoSEQ multiplex PCR, and the TCRdb table lists in-frame clones only, not all of them. The top ten clones hold 10% to 15% of a sample with about 150,000 clones, roughly 87% of them seen once. Deletions cut 7 bases from V and 4 bases from J, with 4 bases between. The CDR3 is 10 amino acids. CDR1 is SNHLY and CDR2 is FYNNEI in the germline V gene. The time point was: blood 2 weeks post-SBRT. Described treatment: 15 Gy SBRT to primary tumor, nephrectomy 4 weeks later. After SBRT, blood was collected at 2 and 4 weeks, plus baseline. This renal cell carcinoma was of the clear cell type. Findings of the study overall: Baseline intratumoral clonotype presence is unknown without pretreatment biopsies.

As concerns this clone: As yet, its antigen is unknown.

Specimen: blood, collected from a patient whose treatment included radiotherapy and nephrectomy. The receptor's source is a woman aged 50 to 60 with renal cell carcinoma. This chain joins TRBV2 and TRBJ1-2; D is ambiguous. This CDR3 is CASNRYGYTF. In DNA, the CDR3 is TGTGCCAGCAACCGCTATGGCTACACCTTC.